What follows are 20 T cell receptor beta chains derived from one specimen sequenced in a study of OX40 agonist ivuxolimab in advanced cancers. This table comes from immunoSEQ multiplex PCR, and its TCRdb copy is limited to in-frame clones, with some not included. The table lists roughly 100,000 clones, approximately 84% of them singletons. The sample here was CD4+ or CD8+ T cells sorted from blood, taken in a trial of the OX40 agonist ivuxolimab. These receptors were obtained from an adult with an advanced solid tumor such as melanoma, head and neck, liver or kidney cancer.

This chain uses TRBV10-3 with TRBJ2-3; D is uncertain. The CDR3 consists of 14 residues. Germline lookup yields CDR1 ENHRY and CDR2 SYGVKD. Trimming pared 7 bases from V and 3 bases from J, leaving 14 bases between. As DNA, the CDR3 is TGTGCCATCAAGCAGGTCTCTGGGACAGATACGCAGTATTTT. Translating gives CAIKQVSGTDTQYF.

V usage is TRBV4-2 and J usage is TRBJ1-1; D may be TRBD1 (5 bases). Between the trimmed V and J ends, which lost 0 bases and 7 bases, there was a span of 6 bases. This CDR3 region has 12 residues. Per germline, CDR1 LGHNA and CDR2 YNFKEQ. CDR3 in amino acids: CASSQDQGEAFF. The CDR3 DNA is TGTGCCAGCAGCCAAGACCAGGGTGAAGCTTTCTTT.

This chain links TRBV18 with TRBJ2-7, with D possibly matching TRBD1 (6 bases). Germline values: CDR1 KGHSH, CDR2 LQKENI. V gave up 6 bases and J gave up 4 bases, with 16 bases separating them. CDR3 length equals 14 residues. The CDR3, as DNA: TGTGCCAGCTCTCAAGGGGGTGGAAGTTACGAGCAGTACTTC. Translation: CASSQGGGSYEQYF.

A single count supports this clone. This chain joins TRBV7-9 and TRBJ1-2, with TRBD1 as a possible D gene (6 bases). The CDR3 runs 14 residues. The germline V and J ends were trimmed by 1 base and 4 bases, with 10 bases remaining between them. CDR1 is SEHNR and CDR2 is FQNEAQ in the germline V gene (reference sequence). This CDR3 is CASSLDGGLYGYTF. The CDR3 DNA follows: TGTGCCAGCAGCTTAGACGGGGGGCTCTATGGCTACACCTTC.

The gene calls are TRBV2 and TRBJ2-5; 11 bases line up with TRBD2. From germline, CDR1 is SNHLY and CDR2 FYNNEI. The CDR3 is made up of 16 amino acids. With 4 bases clipped from V and 4 bases from J, the junction kept 8 bases outside the gene matches. CDR3 in DNA: TGTGCCAGCAGTGCGTCGCTAGCGGGAGGACGAGAGACCCAGTACTTC. Protein sequence: CASSASLAGGRETQYF.

As concerns this clone: The same CDR3 is also encoded by other DNA sequences in this sample. The rearrangement uses TRBV5-1 and TRBJ2-1; D ambiguous. Looked up from germline, CDR1 is SGHRS and CDR2 is YFSETQ. The length of the CDR3 is 12 residues. V was shortened by 0 bases and J by 7 bases, with 5 bases between the two germline ends. CDR3 amino acids: CASSLEGNEQFF. The CDR3 DNA reads TGCGCCAGCAGCTTGGAAGGGAATGAGCAGTTCTTC.

The V and J genes are TRBV2 and TRBJ1-2; D remains unclear. Trimming shortened V by 6 bases and J by 0 bases, and 11 bases separated the two germline ends. Germline loops: CDR1 SNHLY, CDR2 FYNNEI. The CDR3 sequence is 14 residues long. CDR3 in amino acids: CASRLDGANYGYTF. As DNA, the CDR3 is TGTGCCAGCAGACTTGACGGAGCTAACTATGGCTACACCTTC.

The chain recombines TRBV6-5 with TRBJ1-1, with D possibly matching TRBD1 (5 bases). CDR1 MNHEY and CDR2 SVGAGI come from the germline V gene. The V and J ends lost 0 bases and 7 bases respectively, with 12 bases between them. CDR3 length equals 14 residues. CDR3 residues: CASSYSRSRVEAFF. The CDR3 bases are TGTGCCAGCAGTTACTCTAGATCCAGGGTTGAAGCTTTCTTT.

This clone was observed once. The rearrangement uses TRBV9 and TRBJ2-6; D not certain. There are 14 residues in the CDR3. The V end was cut by 3 bases, the J end by 0 bases, with 4 bases between. Germline V gene data show CDR1 as SGDLS and CDR2 as YYNGEE. DNA of the CDR3: TGTGCCAGCAGCGGTCGCTCTGGGGCCAACGTCCTGACTTTC. Translated: CASSGRSGANVLTF.

V and J are TRBV11-2 and TRBJ1-5, with 9 positions matching TRBD1. The CDR3 has 13 amino acids. Per germline, CDR1 SGHAT and CDR2 FQNNGV. V dropped 6 bases and J dropped 7; count of bases not matched to a gene: 4. The CDR3 sequence is CASSYRGQQPQHF. The CDR3 bases are TGTGCCAGCAGTTACAGGGGGCAACAGCCCCAGCATTTT.

This clone has more than one count but fewer than ten. The V call is TRBV7-2, the J call TRBJ2-7; D is perhaps TRBD2 (5 bases). Germline assignment: CDR1 SGHTA and CDR2 FQGNSA. The V end was cut by 2 bases, the J end by 6 bases, with 17 bases between. The CDR3 extends over 15 amino acids. CDR3 amino acids: CASSLMTMEAAEQYF. DNA for the CDR3: TGTGCCAGCAGCTTAATGACGATGGAAGCGGCCGAGCAGTACTTC. The complete variable domain, with remaining parts taken from reference TRBV7-2 and TRBJ2-7, reads GAGVSQSPSNKVTEKGKDVELRCDPISGHTALYWYRQSLGQGLEFLIYFQGNSAPDKSGLPSDRFSAERTGGSVSTLTIQRTQQEDSAVYLCASSLMTMEAAEQYFGPGTRLTVT.

The V and J genes are TRBV5-1 and TRBJ2-7; D is ambiguous. Germline V lookup: CDR1 SGHRS, CDR2 YFSETQ. The CDR3 spans 13 residues. The V gene lost 4 bases and the J gene lost 6 bases, with 14 bases spanning the gap. The CDR3 loop is CASSTGPGREQYF. For the CDR3, the DNA is TGCGCCAGCAGCACCGGCCCAGGTCGCGAGCAGTACTTC.

The J gene is TRBJ1-4, the V gene TRBV2; D is ambiguous. Trimming cost V 4 bases and J 5 bases, with 8 bases left between them. The CDR3 runs 13 residues. CDR1 SNHLY and CDR2 FYNNEI come from the germline V gene. The CDR3 coding sequence is TGTGCCAGCAGTGTCTGGGTCAATGAAAAACTGTTTTTT. Protein sequence: CASSVWVNEKLFF.

This clone appeared a few times. The V and J genes are TRBV29-1 and TRBJ1-6, with a weak D call TRBD1 (5 bases). CDR1 and CDR2 from the germline V gene are SQVTM and ANQGSEA. V lost 5 bases, J lost 3 bases, and 8 bases lay in between. This CDR3 has 13 residues. This CDR3 is CSVLTDYNSPLHF. CDR3 nucleotides: TGCAGCGTTCTGACAGACTATAATTCACCCCTCCACTTT.

J is TRBJ2-1 and V is TRBV7-3; 8 positions match TRBD1. The germline V gene has CDR1 SGHTA and CDR2 FQGTGA. The V gene end was trimmed by 3 bases and the J gene end by 9 bases; junction bases not matched to a gene: 10. The CDR3 totals 15 residues. CDR3 sequence (DNA): TGTGCCAGCAGCTTGCAGGGGGCGACGGTAGCTGAGCAGTTCTTC. Protein sequence: CASSLQGATVAEQFF.

This chain joins TRBV15 and TRBJ1-2; 9 bases match TRBD1. V shed 1 base and J 8 bases; nucleotides not matched to a gene: 11. This CDR3 comprises 16 residues. CDR1 LNHNV and CDR2 YYDKDF come from the germline V gene (reference sequence). The CDR3 protein is CATSRGPPGTGRGYTF. The CDR3 coding sequence is TGTGCCACCAGCAGAGGTCCCCCCGGGACAGGGAGAGGCTACACCTTC.

This clone was observed a few times. The chain uses TRBV18 and TRBJ2-1, with D perhaps TRBD1 (6 bases). CDR3 length: 13 amino acids. Trimming pared 5 bases from V and 5 bases from J, leaving 10 bases between. Looked up from germline, CDR1 is KGHSH and CDR2 is LQKENI. The CDR3 nucleotides read TGTGCCAGCTCAGCGGACAGAAACAATGAGCAGTTCTTC. Translation: CASSADRNNEQFF.

V gene TRBV7-9 combines with J gene TRBJ1-2; TRBD1 matches at 9 bases. This CDR3 contains 14 residues. The germline V gene encodes CDR1 SEHNR and CDR2 FQNEAQ (reference sequence). V was clipped by 1 base and J by 3 bases; unmatched bases: 0. CDR3 in amino acids: CASSLGTGDYGYTF. CDR3 nucleotides: TGTGCCAGCAGCTTAGGGACAGGGGACTATGGCTACACCTTC.

The rearrangement joins TRBV10-3 to TRBJ1-1, with 9 bases that match TRBD1. Germline V gene data show CDR1 as ENHRY and CDR2 as SYGVKD. CDR3 length: 20 residues. The V and J ends lost 4 bases and 0 bases, in that order; junction bases with no gene match: 18. This chain's CDR3 is CAISGIPGQGFGAMNTEAFF. Here the CDR3 DNA reads TGTGCCATCAGTGGGATTCCGGGACAGGGATTCGGCGCGATGAACACTGAAGCTTTCTTT.

The CDR3 sequence: CATGIDRFSPLHF. The CDR3 nucleotides read TGTGCCACGGGGATCGACAGGTTCTCACCCCTCCACTTT. The chain uses TRBV19 and TRBJ1-6; tentative D call: TRBD1 (6 bases). Germline V gene data show CDR1 as LNHDA and CDR2 as SQIVND (reference sequence). Trimming removed 10 bases from V and 10 bases from J, with 17 bases in between. The CDR3 has 13 amino acids.